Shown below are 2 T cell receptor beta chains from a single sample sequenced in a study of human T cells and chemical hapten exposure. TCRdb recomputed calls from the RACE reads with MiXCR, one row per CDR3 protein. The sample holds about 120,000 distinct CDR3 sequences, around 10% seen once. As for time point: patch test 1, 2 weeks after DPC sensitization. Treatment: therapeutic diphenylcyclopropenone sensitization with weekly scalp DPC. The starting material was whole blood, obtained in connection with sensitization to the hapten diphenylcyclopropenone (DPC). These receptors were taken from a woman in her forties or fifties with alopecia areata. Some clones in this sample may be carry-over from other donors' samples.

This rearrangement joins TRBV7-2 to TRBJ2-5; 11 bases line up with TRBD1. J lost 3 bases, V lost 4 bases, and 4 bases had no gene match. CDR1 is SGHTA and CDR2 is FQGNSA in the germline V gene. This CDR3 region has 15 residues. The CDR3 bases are TGTGCCAGCAGCTGGGGGACAGGGGGTAAAGAGACCCAGTACTTC. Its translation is CASSWGTGGKETQYF. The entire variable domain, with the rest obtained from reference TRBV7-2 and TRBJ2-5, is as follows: GAGVSQSPSNKVTEKGKDVELRCDPISGHTALYWYRQSLGQGLEFLIYFQGNSAPDKSGLPSDRFSAERTGGSVSTLTIQRTQQEDSAVYLCASSWGTGGKETQYFGPGTRLLVL.

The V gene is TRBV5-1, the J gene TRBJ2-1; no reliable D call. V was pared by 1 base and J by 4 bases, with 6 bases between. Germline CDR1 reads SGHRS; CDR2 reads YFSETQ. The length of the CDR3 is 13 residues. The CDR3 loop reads CASSLSTYNEQFF. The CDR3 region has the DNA TGCGCCAGCAGCTTGTCAACATACAATGAGCAGTTCTTC.